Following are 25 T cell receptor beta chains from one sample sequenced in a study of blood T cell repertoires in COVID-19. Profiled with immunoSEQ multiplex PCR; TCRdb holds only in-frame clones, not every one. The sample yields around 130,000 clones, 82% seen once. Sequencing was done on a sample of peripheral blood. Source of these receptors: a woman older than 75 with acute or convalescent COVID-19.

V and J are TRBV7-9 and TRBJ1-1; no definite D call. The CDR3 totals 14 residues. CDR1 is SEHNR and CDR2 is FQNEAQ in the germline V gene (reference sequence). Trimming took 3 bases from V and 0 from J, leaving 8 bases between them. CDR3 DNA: TGTGCCAGCAGCTTGGCAGTCATGAACACTGAAGCTTTCTTT. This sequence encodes CASSLAVMNTEAFF.

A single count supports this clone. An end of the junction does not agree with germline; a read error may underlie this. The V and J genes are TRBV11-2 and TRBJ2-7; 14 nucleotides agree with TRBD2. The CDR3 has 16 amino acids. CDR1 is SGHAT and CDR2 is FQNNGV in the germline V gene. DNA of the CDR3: TGTGCCAGCAGCTACCGTTTGGTGGGGACTAGCGGGAGCACGGACTTC. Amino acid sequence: CASSYRLVGTSGSTDF.

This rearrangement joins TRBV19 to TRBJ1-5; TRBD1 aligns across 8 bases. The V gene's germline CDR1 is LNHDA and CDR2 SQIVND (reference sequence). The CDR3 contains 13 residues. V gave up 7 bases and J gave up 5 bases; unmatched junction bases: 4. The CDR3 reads CASNSGGYQPQHF. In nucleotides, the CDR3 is TGTGCCAGTAACTCAGGGGGCTATCAGCCCCAGCATTTT.

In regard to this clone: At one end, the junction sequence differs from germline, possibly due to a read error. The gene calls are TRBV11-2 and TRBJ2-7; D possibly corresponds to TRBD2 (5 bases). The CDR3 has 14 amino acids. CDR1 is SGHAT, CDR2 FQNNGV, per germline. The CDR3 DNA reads TGTGCCAGCAGCTTAGGGTTGGACTCCTCCGAGCAGTACTTC. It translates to CASSLGLDSSEQYF.

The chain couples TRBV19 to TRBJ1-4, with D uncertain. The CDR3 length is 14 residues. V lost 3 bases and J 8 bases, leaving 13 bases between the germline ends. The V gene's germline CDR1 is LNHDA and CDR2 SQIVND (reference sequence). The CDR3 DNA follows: TGTGCCAGTAGTATTGTTGTGCGAGAGGAAAAACTGTTTTTT. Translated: CASSIVVREEKLFF.

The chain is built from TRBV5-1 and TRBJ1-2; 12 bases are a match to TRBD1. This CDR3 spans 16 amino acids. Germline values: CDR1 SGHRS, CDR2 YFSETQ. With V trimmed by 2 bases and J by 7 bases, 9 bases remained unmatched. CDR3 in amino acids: CASSFLPGQGAVGYTF. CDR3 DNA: TGCGCCAGCAGCTTTTTACCGGGACAGGGGGCTGTTGGCTACACCTTC.

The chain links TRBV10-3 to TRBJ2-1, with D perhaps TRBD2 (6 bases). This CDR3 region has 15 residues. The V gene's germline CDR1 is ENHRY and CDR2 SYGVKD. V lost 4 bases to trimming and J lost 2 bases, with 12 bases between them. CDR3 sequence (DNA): TGTGCCATCAGTGGGTCTAGCGCAACCTACAATGAGCAGTTCTTC. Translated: CAISGSSATYNEQFF.

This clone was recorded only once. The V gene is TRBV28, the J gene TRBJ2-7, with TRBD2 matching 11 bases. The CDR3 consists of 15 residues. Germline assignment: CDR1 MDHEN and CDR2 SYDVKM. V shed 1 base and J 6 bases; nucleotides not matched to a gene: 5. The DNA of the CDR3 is TGTGCCAGCAGTTTATTGTTAGCGGGAGGGCCCGAGCAGTACTTC. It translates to CASSLLLAGGPEQYF.

The CDR3 DNA reads as TGTGCCAGTAGTGCCTGGTTAGAAAATGAGCAGTTCTTC. Translated: CASSAWLENEQFF. The chain combines TRBV19 with TRBJ2-1; D unclear. This CDR3 comprises 13 residues. Germline V gene lookup returns CDR1 LNHDA and CDR2 SQIVND (reference sequence). V was cut by 5 bases and J by 7 bases, with 12 bases left in between.

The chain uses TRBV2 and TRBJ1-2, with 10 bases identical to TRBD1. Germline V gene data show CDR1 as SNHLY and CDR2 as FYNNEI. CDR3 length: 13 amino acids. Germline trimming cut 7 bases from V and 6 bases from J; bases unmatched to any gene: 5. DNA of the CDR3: TGTGCCAGCATGGGGACAGGGGTTCATGGCTACACCTTC. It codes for CASMGTGVHGYTF. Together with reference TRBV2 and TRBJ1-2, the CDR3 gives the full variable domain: EPEVTQTPSHQVTQMGQEVILRCVPISNHLYFYWYRQILGQKVEFLVSFYNNEISEKSEIFDDQFSVERPDGSNFTLKIRSTKLEDSAMYFCASMGTGVHGYTFGSGTRLTVV.

DNA of the CDR3: TGTGCCACCGCAGGGACAGGGCGGAGTCAGCCCCAGCATTTT. Translating it yields CATAGTGRSQPQHF. The chain combines TRBV10-3 with TRBJ1-5; 9 bases align to TRBD1. CDR3 length equals 14 residues. With 10 bases clipped from V and 6 bases from J, the junction kept 10 bases outside the gene matches. Germline V lookup: CDR1 ENHRY, CDR2 SYGVKD.

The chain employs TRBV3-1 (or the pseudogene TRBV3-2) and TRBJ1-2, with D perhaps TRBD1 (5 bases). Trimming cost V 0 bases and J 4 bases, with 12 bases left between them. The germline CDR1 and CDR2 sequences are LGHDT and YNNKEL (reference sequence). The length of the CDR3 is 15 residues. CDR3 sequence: CASSQEFRVSYGYTF. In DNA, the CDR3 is TGTGCCAGCAGCCAAGAGTTCAGGGTCTCCTATGGCTACACCTTC.

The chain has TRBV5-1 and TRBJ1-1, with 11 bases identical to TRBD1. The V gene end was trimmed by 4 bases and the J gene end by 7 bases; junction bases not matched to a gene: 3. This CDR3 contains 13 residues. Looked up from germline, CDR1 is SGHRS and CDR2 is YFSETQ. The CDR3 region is CASSVGQGVEAFF. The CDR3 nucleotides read TGCGCCAGCAGCGTGGGACAGGGGGTTGAAGCTTTCTTT.

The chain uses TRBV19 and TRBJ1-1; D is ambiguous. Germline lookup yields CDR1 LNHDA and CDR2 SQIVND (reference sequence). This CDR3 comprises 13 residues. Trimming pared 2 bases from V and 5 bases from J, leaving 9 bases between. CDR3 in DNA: TGTGCCAGTAGTATAAAATCCGGGACTGAAGCTTTCTTT. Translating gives CASSIKSGTEAFF.

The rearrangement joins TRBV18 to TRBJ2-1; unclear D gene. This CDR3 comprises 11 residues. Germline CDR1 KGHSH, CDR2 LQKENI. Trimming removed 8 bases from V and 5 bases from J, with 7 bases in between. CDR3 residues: CASEGDNEQFF. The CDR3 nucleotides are TGTGCCAGCGAAGGAGACAATGAGCAGTTCTTC.

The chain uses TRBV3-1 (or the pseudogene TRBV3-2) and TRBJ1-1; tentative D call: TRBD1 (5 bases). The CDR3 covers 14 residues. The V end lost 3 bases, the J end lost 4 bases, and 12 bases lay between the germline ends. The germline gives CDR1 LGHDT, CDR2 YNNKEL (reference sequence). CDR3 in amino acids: CASSQNHGGTEAFF. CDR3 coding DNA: TGTGCCAGCAGCCAGAACCACGGGGGCACTGAAGCTTTCTTT.

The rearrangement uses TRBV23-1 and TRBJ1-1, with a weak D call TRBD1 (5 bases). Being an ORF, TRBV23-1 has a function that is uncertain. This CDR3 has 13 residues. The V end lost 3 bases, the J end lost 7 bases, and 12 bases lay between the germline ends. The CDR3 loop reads CASSHRRGDEAFF. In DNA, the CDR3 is TGCGCCAGCAGTCACAGAAGGGGCGATGAAGCTTTCTTT.

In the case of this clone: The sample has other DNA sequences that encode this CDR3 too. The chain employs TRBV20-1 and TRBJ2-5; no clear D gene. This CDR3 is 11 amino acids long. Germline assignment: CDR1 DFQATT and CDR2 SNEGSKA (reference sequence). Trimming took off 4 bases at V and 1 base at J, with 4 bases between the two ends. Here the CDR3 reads CSATIQETQYF. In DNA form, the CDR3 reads TGCAGTGCTACCATCCAAGAGACCCAGTACTTC.

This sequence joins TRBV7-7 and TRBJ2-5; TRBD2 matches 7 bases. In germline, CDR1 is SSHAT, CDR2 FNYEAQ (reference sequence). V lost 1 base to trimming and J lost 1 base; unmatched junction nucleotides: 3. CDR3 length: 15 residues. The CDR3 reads CASSLGGGIQETQYF. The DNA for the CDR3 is TGTGCCAGCAGCTTAGGGGGGGGGATCCAAGAGACCCAGTACTTC.

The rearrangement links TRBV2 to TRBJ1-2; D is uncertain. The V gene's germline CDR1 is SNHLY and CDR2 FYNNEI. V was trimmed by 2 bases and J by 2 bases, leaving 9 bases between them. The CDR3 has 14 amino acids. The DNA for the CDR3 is TGTGCCAGCAGTGAAAGGTGGGCGAACTATGGCTACACCTTC. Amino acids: CASSERWANYGYTF.

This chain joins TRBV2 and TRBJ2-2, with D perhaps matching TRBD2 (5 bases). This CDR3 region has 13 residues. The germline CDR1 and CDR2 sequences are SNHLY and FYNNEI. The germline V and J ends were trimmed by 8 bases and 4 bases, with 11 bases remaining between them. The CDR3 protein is CASSGSSTGELFF. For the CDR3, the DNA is TGTGCCAGCTCGGGATCCTCCACCGGGGAGCTGTTTTTT.

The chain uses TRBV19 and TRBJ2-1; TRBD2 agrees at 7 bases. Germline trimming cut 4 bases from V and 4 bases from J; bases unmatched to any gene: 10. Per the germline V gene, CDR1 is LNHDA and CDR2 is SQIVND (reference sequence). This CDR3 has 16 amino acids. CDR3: CASSTKYRDYYNEQFF. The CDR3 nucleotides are TGTGCCAGTAGTACCAAATACCGGGACTATTACAATGAGCAGTTCTTC.

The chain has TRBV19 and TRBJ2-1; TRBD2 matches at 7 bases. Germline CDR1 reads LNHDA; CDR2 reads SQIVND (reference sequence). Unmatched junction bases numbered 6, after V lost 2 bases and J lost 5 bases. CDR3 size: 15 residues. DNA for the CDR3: TGTGCCAGTAGTATAACCCGGGACTATGACAATGAGCAGTTCTTC. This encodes CASSITRDYDNEQFF.

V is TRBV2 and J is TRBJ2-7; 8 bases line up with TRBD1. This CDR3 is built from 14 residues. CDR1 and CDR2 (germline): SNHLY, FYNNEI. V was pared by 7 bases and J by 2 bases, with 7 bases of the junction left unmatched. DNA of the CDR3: TGTGCCAGCAAGACCGGGACAGGAGCCTACGAGCAGTACTTC. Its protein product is CASKTGTGAYEQYF.

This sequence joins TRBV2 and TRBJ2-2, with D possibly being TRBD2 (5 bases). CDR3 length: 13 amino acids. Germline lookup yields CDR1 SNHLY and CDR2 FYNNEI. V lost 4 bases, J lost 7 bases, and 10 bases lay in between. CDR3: CASSGGLFGELFF. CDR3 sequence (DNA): TGTGCCAGCAGTGGCGGACTTTTCGGGGAGCTGTTTTTT.